This entry lists 21 T cell receptor beta chains sequenced from one sample in a study of spatial heterogeneity in lung cancer. The study's findings and limits: How many expanded intratumoral alpha and beta TCRs were present tracked the tumor mutation count, which was a count of nonsynonymous mutations.

TCRdb reprocessed the 5' RACE reads via MiXCR and lists one record per CDR3 protein. This sample has around 1,500 distinct CDR3 sequences, with 5.9% found just once. As to time point: sample taken at primary tumor resection. Which antigens these TCRs recognize remains unknown. The sample here was lung tumor tissue, taken at surgery. All receptors derive from a female donor with early-stage non-small cell lung cancer.

This clonotype is judged medium-sized. Because the library targeted alpha chains, this beta chain is an off-target read whose size means little. J is TRBJ1-1 and V is TRBV11-3; D not resolved. V lost 5 bases and J lost 1, with 11 bases in between. The V gene's germline CDR1 is SGHNT and CDR2 YENEEA. This CDR3 has 14 amino acids. DNA for the CDR3: TGTGCCAGCAGCCCCAGGCTTCCGAACACTGAAGCTTTCTTT. Protein sequence: CASSPRLPNTEAFF.

In its sample, this clonotype ranks as medium-sized. A library made for alpha chains picked up this beta chain off target, so its size means little. The chain recombines TRBV28 with TRBJ2-1; weak D call: TRBD2 (7 bases). This CDR3 contains 16 residues. CDR1 and CDR2 (germline): MDHEN, SYDVKM. Trimming cost V 9 bases and J 0 bases, with 18 bases left between them. CDR3 amino acids: CASGRGGTSSYNEQFF. In nucleotides, the CDR3 is TGTGCCAGTGGTAGGGGGGGGACGAGCTCCTACAATGAGCAGTTCTTC.

This clonotype is medium-sized by share. This beta chain lies outside the target of a library built for alpha chains; its clone size means little. This sequence joins TRBV20-1 and TRBJ1-5, with 10 bases aligning to TRBD1. J was trimmed by 9 bases and V by 0 bases; bases with no gene match: 8. Germline CDR1 and CDR2: DFQATT and SNEGSKA (reference sequence). The CDR3 is 15 amino acids. The CDR3 region has the DNA TGCAGTGCTAGAGATGGGACAGGGGTCCAGGGGCCCCAGCATTTT. Translating gives CSARDGTGVQGPQHF.

By frequency in the sample, this clonotype is medium-sized. This beta chain is a stray sequence in a library constructed for alpha chains; its clone size is not meaningful. The chain couples TRBV11-2 to TRBJ2-1; D is unresolved. This CDR3 is built from 16 residues. Trimming stripped 1 base from V and 3 bases from J, with 13 bases between. Germline loops: CDR1 SGHAT, CDR2 FQNNGV. The CDR3 sequence: CASSLAGGDVYNEQFF. CDR3 nucleotide sequence: TGTGCCAGCAGCTTAGCGGGTGGTGATGTCTACAATGAGCAGTTCTTC.

This clonotype ranks as medium-sized. This beta chain represents an off-target read in a library built for alpha chains; its size is of limited meaning. The genes are TRBV5-1 and TRBJ2-3; TRBD2 agrees at 8 bases. This CDR3 has 16 amino acids. Germline V gives CDR1 SGHRS, CDR2 YFSETQ. Trimming removed 3 bases from V and 4 bases from J; junction bases left unmatched: 10. The CDR3 loop reads CASSWGTSGASDTQYF. The DNA for the CDR3 is TGCGCCAGCAGCTGGGGGACTAGTGGAGCGTCAGATACGCAGTATTTT.

By sample share, this clonotype is medium-sized. This beta chain represents an off-target read in a library built for alpha chains; its size is of limited meaning. The chain combines TRBV20-1 with TRBJ1-2; TRBD1 aligns across 7 bases. The CDR3 covers 15 residues. The germline V gene encodes CDR1 DFQATT and CDR2 SNEGSKA (reference sequence). V shed 6 bases and J 5 bases; nucleotides not matched to a gene: 15. CDR3 nucleotide sequence: TGCAGTGCCTCCCCCCGACAGGGAAGTTTGTATGGCTACACCTTC. It is translated as CSASPRQGSLYGYTF.

By proportion, this clonotype is medium-sized. For a library built for alpha chains, this beta chain is a stray read; little rests on its size. This rearrangement joins TRBV12-5 to TRBJ1-5; D is perhaps TRBD1 (5 bases). V dropped 6 bases and J dropped 2 bases, with 8 bases sitting between them. The germline CDR1 and CDR2 sequences are LGHNT and FRNRAP. CDR3 length: 13 residues. The chain's CDR3 is CASGRGGNQPQHF. CDR3 sequence (DNA): TGTGCTAGTGGACGAGGGGGCAATCAGCCCCAGCATTTT.

In its sample, this clonotype is medium-sized. Found in a library prepared for alpha chains, this beta chain is an off-target read, and its abundance has little meaning. The chain carries TRBV6-6 and TRBJ1-1; D remains unclear. V lost 8 bases to trimming and J lost 5 bases, with 9 bases between them. The CDR3 has 11 residues. The germline V gene encodes CDR1 MNHNY and CDR2 SVGAGI (reference sequence). CDR3 in DNA: TGTGCCAGCTCCACTGGGACTGAAGCTTTCTTT. It translates to CASSTGTEAFF.

By share of the sample, this clonotype is medium-sized. This beta chain appears as a stray read in a library generated for alpha chains; its size is not informative. The chain recombines TRBV5-1 with TRBJ2-3; 8 bases line up with TRBD1. J gave up 7 bases and V 1 base, and 2 bases lay outside the gene matches. Germline CDR1 reads SGHRS; CDR2 reads YFSETQ. This CDR3 spans 13 amino acids. The CDR3 spells CASSLTGGHTQYF. In DNA form, the CDR3 reads TGCGCCAGCAGCTTGACAGGGGGGCATACGCAGTATTTT.

This clonotype is deemed medium-sized. The library was designed around alpha chains, so this beta chain is a stray read whose abundance carries little weight. The chain combines TRBV6-6 with TRBJ2-3, with 8 bases identical to TRBD2. The CDR3 spans 16 residues. Losses at the gene ends were 6 bases for V and 2 bases for J; bases not matched to a gene: 10. Per germline, CDR1 MNHNY and CDR2 SVGAGI (reference sequence). CDR3: CASSLLSGGFTDTQYF. The CDR3 bases are TGTGCCAGCAGCCTCTTAAGCGGGGGATTCACAGATACGCAGTATTTT.

By proportion, this clonotype is medium-sized. Found in a library prepared for alpha chains, this beta chain is an off-target read, and its abundance has little meaning. In DNA, the CDR3 is TGTGCCAGCAGCCAGGGGCCTGCCTATGGCTACACCTTC. Amino acid sequence: CASSQGPAYGYTF. The chain has TRBV7-6 and TRBJ1-2, with D possibly TRBD1 on 6 matching bases. V gave up 5 bases and J gave up 4 bases, with 11 bases separating them. Germline CDR1 reads SGHVS; CDR2 reads FNYEAQ. The CDR3 spans 13 residues.

On this clonotype: Within a library made for alpha chains, this beta chain is off target, and its count is uninformative. This chain uses TRBV7-9 with TRBJ1-4; TRBD1 matches 8 bases. The germline V gene encodes CDR1 SEHNR and CDR2 FQNEAQ (reference sequence). With 4 bases clipped from V and 6 bases from J, the junction kept 7 bases outside the gene matches. CDR3 length: 15 residues. The CDR3 reads CASSSWTGRDEKLFF. DNA of the CDR3: TGTGCCAGCAGCTCTTGGACAGGGCGAGATGAAAAACTGTTTTTT.

This clonotype is termed medium-sized. Within a library made for alpha chains, this beta chain is off target, and its count is uninformative. The chain joins TRBV20-1 to TRBJ2-1, with 12 bases that match TRBD2. The trim removed 3 bases at V and 7 bases at J, leaving 7 bases unmatched. This CDR3 has 15 residues. CDR1 DFQATT and CDR2 SNEGSKA come from the germline V gene (reference sequence). This chain's CDR3 is CSASLAGGFQNEQFF. CDR3 bases: TGCAGTGCTAGCCTAGCGGGGGGGTTTCAGAATGAGCAGTTCTTC.

This clonotype counts as medium-sized. This beta chain is a stray sequence in a library constructed for alpha chains; its clone size is not meaningful. Here the CDR3 DNA reads TGTGCCAGCAGTTTAGAAGCCTTCTGGAATCCCGGTGGAAACACCATATATTTT. As protein: CASSLEAFWNPGGNTIYF. V and J are TRBV28 and TRBJ1-3; D is ambiguous. CDR1 and CDR2 (germline): MDHEN, SYDVKM. The ends were cut back, 2 bases at V and 3 bases at J, with 20 bases in the middle. The CDR3 consists of 18 residues.

This clonotype is medium-sized (0.01 to 0.1%) in the sample. As an off-target read in a library built for alpha chains, this beta chain has a frequency of little significance. V and J are TRBV7-2 and TRBJ2-3, with D maybe TRBD1 (6 bases). The CDR3 totals 16 residues. Germline V gives CDR1 SGHTA, CDR2 FQGNSA. V was clipped by 4 bases and J by 4 bases, with 18 bases between them. The CDR3 loop reads CASSSGLPGGSDTQYF. DNA for the CDR3: TGTGCCAGCAGCTCCGGACTCCCTGGGGGCTCAGATACGCAGTATTTT.

This clonotype was detected only a few times. This beta chain came through as a stray read in a library set up for alpha chains, and its size says little. The chain is built from TRBV20-1 and TRBJ1-5, with 7 bases that match TRBD1. This CDR3 spans 15 amino acids. Germline-derived CDR1 and CDR2 are DFQATT and SNEGSKA (reference sequence). V dropped 2 bases and J dropped 3; count of bases not matched to a gene: 7. The CDR3 DNA reads TGCAGTGCTAGACGCACAGGGGAGGACAATCAGCCCCAGCATTTT. Translated, it gives CSARRTGEDNQPQHF.

In its sample, this clonotype ranks as medium-sized (0.01 to 0.1%). Little can be read into the size of this beta chain, an off-target read in a library designed for alpha chains. The chain employs TRBV10-2 and TRBJ2-2; a weak D match, TRBD2 (6 bases). The V end was cut by 4 bases, the J end by 4 bases, with 13 bases between. Germline values: CDR1 WSHSY, CDR2 SAAADI. The CDR3 is made up of 15 amino acids. The CDR3 protein is CASSVAGWGTGELFF. The CDR3 DNA reads as TGCGCCAGCAGTGTTGCGGGATGGGGCACCGGGGAGCTGTTTTTT.

This clonotype rates as large. This beta chain is a stray read from a library made for alpha chains; its abundance is not meaningful. The rearrangement joins TRBV12-3 or TRBV12-4 to TRBJ2-1; 7 bases align to TRBD1. This CDR3 comprises 11 residues. V dropped 5 bases and J dropped 10; count of bases not matched to a gene: 2. The CDR3 DNA is TGTGCCAGCAGTACAGGGGCGGAGCAGTTCTTC. Its translation is CASSTGAEQFF.

This clonotype has ten or more counts. This beta chain is an unintended read in a library built for alpha chains; its size means little. The rearrangement uses TRBV6-7 and TRBJ2-7, with 10 bases identical to TRBD2. TRBV6-7 carries the ORF label, with uncertain function. The CDR3 loop spans 17 amino acids. V lost 5 bases to trimming and J lost 0 bases; unmatched junction nucleotides: 10. CDR3 bases: TGTGCCAGCAGTCCCCCCGCCCTAGCGGGGGCCTCCTACGAGCAGTACGTC. Its translation: CASSPPALAGASYEQYV.

Relative to its sample, this clonotype is medium-sized. The size of this beta chain means little, since it is a stray read in a library made for alpha chains. J is TRBJ2-2 and V is TRBV6-5; D is tentatively TRBD1 or TRBD2 (6 bases each). The CDR3 is 15 residues long. Per the germline V gene, CDR1 is MNHEY and CDR2 is SVGAGI. V gave up 2 bases and J gave up 0 bases, with 7 bases separating them. CDR3 coding DNA: TGTGCCAGCAGTTACAGGGGGGCGAACACCGGGGAGCTGTTTTTT. This encodes CASSYRGANTGELFF.

This clonotype is medium-sized by share. For a library built for alpha chains, this beta chain is a stray read; little rests on its size. Here the CDR3 reads CASSDVEEQFF. Here the CDR3 DNA reads TGTGCCAGCAGTGACGTGGAAGAGCAGTTCTTC. The chain recombines TRBV2 with TRBJ2-1, with unresolved D. V shed 3 bases and J shed 10 bases, with 7 bases lying between them. Germline assignment: CDR1 SNHLY and CDR2 FYNNEI. The CDR3 covers 11 residues.